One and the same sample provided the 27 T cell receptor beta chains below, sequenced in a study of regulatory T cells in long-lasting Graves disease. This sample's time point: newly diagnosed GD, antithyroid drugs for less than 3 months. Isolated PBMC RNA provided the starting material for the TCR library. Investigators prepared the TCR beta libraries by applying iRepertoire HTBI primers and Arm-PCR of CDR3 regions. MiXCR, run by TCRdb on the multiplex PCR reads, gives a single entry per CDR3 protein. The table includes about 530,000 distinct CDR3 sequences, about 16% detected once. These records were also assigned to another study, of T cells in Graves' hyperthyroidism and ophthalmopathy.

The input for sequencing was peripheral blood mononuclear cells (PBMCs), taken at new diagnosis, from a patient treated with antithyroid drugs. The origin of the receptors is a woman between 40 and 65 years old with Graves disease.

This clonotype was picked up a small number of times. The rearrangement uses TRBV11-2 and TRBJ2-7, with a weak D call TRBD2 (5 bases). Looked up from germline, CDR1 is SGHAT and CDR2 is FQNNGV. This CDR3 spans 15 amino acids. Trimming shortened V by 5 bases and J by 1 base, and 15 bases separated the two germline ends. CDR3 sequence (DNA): TGTGCCAGCAGCAGCGGACCCCTGGGTTCCTACGAGCAGTACTTC. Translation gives CASSSGPLGSYEQYF.

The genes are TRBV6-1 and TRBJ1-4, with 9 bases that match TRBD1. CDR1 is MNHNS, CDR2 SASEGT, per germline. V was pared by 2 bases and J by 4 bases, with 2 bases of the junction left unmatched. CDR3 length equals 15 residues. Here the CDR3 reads CASSEQTGGNEKLFF. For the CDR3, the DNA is TGTGCCAGCAGTGAACAGACAGGGGGTAATGAAAAACTGTTTTTT.

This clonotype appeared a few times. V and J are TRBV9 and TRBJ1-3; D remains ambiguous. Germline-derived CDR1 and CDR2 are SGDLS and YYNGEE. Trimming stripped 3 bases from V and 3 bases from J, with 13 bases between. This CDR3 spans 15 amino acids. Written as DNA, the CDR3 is TGTGCCAGCAGCGACTCCCCGGTCGGTGGAAACACCATATATTTT. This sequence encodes CASSDSPVGGNTIYF.

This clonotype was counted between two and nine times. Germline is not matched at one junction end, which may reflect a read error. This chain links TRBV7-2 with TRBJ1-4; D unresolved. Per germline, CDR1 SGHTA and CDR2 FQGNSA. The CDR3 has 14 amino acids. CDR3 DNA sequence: TGTGCCAGCAGCTTAGCCCCGGGGAAGGAAAAACTGCTTTTT. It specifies CASSLAPGKEKLLF.

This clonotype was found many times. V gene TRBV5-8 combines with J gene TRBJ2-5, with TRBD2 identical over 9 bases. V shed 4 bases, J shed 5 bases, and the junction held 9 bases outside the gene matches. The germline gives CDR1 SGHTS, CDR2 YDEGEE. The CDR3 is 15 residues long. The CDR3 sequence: CASSPRGTSTETQYF. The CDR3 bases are TGTGCCAGCAGCCCACGCGGGACTAGCACGGAGACCCAGTACTTC.

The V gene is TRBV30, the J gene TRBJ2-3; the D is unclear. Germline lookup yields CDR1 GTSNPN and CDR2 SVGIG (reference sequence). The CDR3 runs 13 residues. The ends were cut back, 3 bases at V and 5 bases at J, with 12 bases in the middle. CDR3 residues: CAWSPLARDTQYF. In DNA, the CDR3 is TGTGCCTGGAGCCCTTTGGCAAGAGATACGCAGTATTTT.

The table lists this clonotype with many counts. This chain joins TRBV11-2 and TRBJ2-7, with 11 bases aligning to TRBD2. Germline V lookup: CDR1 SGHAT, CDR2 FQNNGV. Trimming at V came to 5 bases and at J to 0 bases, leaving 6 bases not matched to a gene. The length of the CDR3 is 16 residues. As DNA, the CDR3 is TGTGCCAGCAGCCTTAGCGGGGGGGAGAGCTCCTACGAGCAGTACTTC. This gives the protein CASSLSGGESSYEQYF.

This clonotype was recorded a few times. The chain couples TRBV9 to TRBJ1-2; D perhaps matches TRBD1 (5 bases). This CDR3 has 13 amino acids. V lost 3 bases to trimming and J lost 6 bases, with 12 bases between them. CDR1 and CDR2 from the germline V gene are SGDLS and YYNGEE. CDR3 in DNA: TGTGCCAGCAGCGGATCGAGGGGAGATGGCTACACCTTC. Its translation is CASSGSRGDGYTF.

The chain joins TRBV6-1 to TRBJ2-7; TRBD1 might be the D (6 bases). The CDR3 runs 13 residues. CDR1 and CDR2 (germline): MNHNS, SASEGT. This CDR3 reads CASSEASRGPVRV. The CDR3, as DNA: TGTGCCAGCAGTGAAGCCTCCAGGGGCCCGGTTCGGGTC.

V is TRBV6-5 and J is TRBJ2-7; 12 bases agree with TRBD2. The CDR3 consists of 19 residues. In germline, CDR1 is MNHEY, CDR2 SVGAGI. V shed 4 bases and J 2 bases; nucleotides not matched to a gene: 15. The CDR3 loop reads CASSLRTGLLAGGTYEQYF. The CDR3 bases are TGTGCCAGCAGTTTACGGACCGGTCTACTAGCGGGGGGCACCTACGAGCAGTACTTC.

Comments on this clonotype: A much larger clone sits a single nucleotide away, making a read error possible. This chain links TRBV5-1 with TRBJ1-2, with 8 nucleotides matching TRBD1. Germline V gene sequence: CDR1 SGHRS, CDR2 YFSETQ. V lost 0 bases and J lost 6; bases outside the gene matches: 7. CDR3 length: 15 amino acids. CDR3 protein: CASSLGAGGDDGYTF. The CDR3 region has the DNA TGCGCCAGCAGCTTGGGGGCAGGGGGCGATGATGGCTACACCTTC.

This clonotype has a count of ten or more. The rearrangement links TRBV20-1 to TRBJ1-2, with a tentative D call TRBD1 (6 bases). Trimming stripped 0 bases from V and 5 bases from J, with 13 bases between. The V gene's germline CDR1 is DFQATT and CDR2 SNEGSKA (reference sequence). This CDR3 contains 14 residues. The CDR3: CSAREQGVRYGYTF. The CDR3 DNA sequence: TGCAGTGCTAGAGAACAGGGTGTCCGATATGGCTACACCTTC.

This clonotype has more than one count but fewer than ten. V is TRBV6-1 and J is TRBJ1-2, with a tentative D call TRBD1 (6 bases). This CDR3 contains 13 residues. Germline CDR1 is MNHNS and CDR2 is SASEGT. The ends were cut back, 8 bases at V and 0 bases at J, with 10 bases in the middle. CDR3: CASRDTTNYGYTF. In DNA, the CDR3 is TGTGCCAGCCGGGACACAACTAACTATGGCTACACCTTC.

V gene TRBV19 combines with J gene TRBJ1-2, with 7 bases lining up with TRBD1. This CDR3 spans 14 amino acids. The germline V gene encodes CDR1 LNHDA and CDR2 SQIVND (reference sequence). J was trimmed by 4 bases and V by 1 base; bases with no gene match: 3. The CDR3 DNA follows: TGTGCCAGTAGTATAGGCCGGGACAGCTATGGCTACACCTTC. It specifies CASSIGRDSYGYTF.

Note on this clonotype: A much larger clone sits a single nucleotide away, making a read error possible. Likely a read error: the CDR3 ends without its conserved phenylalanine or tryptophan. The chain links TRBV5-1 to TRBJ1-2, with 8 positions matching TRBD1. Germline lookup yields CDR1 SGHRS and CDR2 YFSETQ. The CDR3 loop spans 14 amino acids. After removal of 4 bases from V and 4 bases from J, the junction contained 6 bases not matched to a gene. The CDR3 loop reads CASSGGQEGYGYTL. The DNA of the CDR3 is TGCGCCAGCAGCGGGGGACAGGAGGGCTATGGCTACACCCTC.

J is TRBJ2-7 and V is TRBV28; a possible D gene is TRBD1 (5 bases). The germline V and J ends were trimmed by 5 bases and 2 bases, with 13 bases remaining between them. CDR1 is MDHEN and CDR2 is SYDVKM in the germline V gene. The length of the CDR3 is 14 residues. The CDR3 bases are TGTGCCAGCAGTATCAGGGTAATGGCCTACGAGCAGTACTTC. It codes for CASSIRVMAYEQYF.

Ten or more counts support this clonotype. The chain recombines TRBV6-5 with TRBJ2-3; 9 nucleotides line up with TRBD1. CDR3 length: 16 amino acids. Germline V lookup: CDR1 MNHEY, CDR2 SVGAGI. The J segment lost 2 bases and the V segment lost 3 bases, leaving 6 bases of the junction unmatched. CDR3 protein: CASSYRGQGYTDTQYF. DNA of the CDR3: TGTGCCAGCAGTTATAGGGGACAGGGTTACACAGATACGCAGTATTTT.

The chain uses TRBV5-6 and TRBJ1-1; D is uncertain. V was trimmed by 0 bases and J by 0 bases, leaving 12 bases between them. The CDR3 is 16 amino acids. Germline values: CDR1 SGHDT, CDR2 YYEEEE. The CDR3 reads CASSLVGDLVNTEAFF. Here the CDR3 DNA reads TGTGCCAGCAGCTTGGTGGGCGACCTGGTGAACACTGAAGCTTTCTTT.

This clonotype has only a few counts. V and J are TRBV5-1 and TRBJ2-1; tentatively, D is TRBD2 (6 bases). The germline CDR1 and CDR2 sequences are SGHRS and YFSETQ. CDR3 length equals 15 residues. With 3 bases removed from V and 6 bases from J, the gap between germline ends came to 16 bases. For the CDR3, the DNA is TGCGCCAGCAGCTCGGGACTTCTAGAGGGCAATGAGCAGTTCTTC. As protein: CASSSGLLEGNEQFF.

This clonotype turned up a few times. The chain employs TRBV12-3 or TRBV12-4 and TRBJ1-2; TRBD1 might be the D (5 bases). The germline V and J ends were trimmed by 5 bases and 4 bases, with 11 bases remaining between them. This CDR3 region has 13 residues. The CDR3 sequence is CASSQGNLYGYTF. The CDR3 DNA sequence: TGTGCCAGCAGTCAGGGAAATCTCTATGGCTACACCTTC.

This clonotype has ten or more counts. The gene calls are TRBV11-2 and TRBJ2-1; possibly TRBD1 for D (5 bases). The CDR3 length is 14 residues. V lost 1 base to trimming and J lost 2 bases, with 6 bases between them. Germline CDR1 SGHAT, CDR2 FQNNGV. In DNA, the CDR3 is TGTGCCAGCAGCTTAGGGGGCACCTACAATGAGCAGTTCTTC. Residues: CASSLGGTYNEQFF.

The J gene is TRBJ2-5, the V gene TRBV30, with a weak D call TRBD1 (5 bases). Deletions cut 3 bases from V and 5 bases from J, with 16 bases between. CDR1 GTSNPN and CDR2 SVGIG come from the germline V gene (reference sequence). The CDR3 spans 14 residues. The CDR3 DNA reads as TGTGCCTGGAGGGAACTTAGGGGTTGGGAGACCCAGTACTTC. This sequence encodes CAWRELRGWETQYF.

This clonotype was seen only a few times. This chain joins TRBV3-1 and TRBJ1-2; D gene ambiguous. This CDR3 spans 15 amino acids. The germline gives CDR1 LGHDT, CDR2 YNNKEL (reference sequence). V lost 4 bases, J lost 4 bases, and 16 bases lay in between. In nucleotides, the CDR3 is TGTGCCAGCAGCCCCCGAGGAGGCCCTAGCTATGGCTACACCTTC. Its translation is CASSPRGGPSYGYTF.

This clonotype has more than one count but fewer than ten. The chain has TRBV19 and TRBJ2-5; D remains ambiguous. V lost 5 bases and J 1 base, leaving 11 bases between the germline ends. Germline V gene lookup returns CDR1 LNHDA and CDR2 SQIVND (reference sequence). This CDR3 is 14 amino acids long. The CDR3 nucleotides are TGTGCCAGTAGTTCACACCCGTTCCAAGAGACCCAGTACTTC. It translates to CASSSHPFQETQYF. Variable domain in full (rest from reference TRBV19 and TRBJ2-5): DGGITQSPKYLFRKEGQNVTLSCEQNLNHDAMYWYRQDPGQGLRLIYYSQIVNDFQKGDIAEGYSVSREKKESFPLTVTSAQKNPTAFYLCASSSHPFQETQYFGPGTRLLVL.

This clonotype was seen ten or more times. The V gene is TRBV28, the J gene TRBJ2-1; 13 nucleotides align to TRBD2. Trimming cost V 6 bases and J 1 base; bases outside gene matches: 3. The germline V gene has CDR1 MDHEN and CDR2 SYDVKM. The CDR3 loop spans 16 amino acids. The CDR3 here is CASRSGLAGSYNEQFF. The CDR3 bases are TGTGCCAGCAGATCGGGACTAGCGGGGTCCTACAATGAGCAGTTCTTC.

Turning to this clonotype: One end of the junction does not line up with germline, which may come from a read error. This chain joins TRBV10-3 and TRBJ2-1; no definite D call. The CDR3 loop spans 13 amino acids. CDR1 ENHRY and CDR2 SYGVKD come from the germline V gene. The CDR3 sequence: CAISESFGPYLVF. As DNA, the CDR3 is TGTGCCATCAGTGAGTCGTTCGGGCCCTATTTAGTCTTC.

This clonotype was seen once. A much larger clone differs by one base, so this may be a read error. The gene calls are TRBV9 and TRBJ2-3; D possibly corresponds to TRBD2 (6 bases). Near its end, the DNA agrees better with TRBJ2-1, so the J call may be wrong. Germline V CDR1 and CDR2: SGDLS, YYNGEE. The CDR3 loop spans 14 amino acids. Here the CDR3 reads CASARMEEGYEQFF. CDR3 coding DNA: TGTGCCAGCGCTAGGATGGAGGAGGGCTACGAGCAGTTCTTC.